One sample yielded the 24 T cell receptor beta chains listed below, sequenced in a study of blood T cell repertoires in COVID-19. Some clones are missing from TCRdb's copy, which holds only in-frame ones; the method was immunoSEQ multiplex PCR. The table has over 150,000 clones, roughly 80% seen once. Input material: peripheral blood. These TCRs come from a young man with active or convalescent COVID-19.

This clone has more than one count but fewer than ten. This chain links TRBV24-1 with TRBJ2-1; tentative D call: TRBD2 (6 bases). The V gene lost 3 bases and the J gene lost 0 bases, with 14 bases spanning the gap. The length of the CDR3 is 17 residues. The germline CDR1 and CDR2 sequences are KGHDR and SFDVKD. CDR3: CATSDPGLPDSYNEQFF. The CDR3 DNA follows: TGTGCCACCAGTGATCCGGGACTCCCAGACTCCTACAATGAGCAGTTCTTC.

This clone showed up just a few times. The genes are TRBV5-1 and TRBJ1-1; a possible D gene is TRBD1 (5 bases). Trimming stripped 3 bases from V and 5 bases from J, with 20 bases between. Germline CDR1 reads SGHRS; CDR2 reads YFSETQ. The CDR3 has 16 amino acids. The CDR3 loop is CASSWGRALNITEAFF. CDR3 sequence (DNA): TGCGCCAGCAGCTGGGGCAGGGCATTAAATATAACTGAAGCTTTCTTT.

This clone has just a few counts. J is TRBJ1-2 and V is TRBV19; the match to TRBD1 covers 8 bases. CDR1 is LNHDA and CDR2 is SQIVND in the germline V gene (reference sequence). The CDR3 extends over 14 amino acids. Losses at the gene ends were 5 bases for V and 5 bases for J; bases not matched to a gene: 7. Written as DNA, the CDR3 is TGTGCCAGTAGTGTCGGACAGGGAGCTTATGGCTACACCTTC. Translating gives CASSVGQGAYGYTF.

The chain has TRBV6-4 and TRBJ2-7; TRBD2 aligns across 12 bases. V was pared by 2 bases and J by 3 bases, with 11 bases of the junction left unmatched. The CDR3 loop spans 18 amino acids. Germline lookup yields CDR1 MRHNA and CDR2 SNTAGT. The CDR3 reads CASSDPRTSGEGYYEQYF. CDR3 sequence (DNA): TGTGCCAGCAGTGACCCGCGGACTAGCGGGGAAGGGTACTACGAGCAGTACTTC.

The chain carries TRBV6-6 and TRBJ1-2, with 7 bases that match TRBD1. CDR1 is MNHNY, CDR2 SVGAGI, per germline (reference sequence). Losses at the gene ends were 8 bases for V and 7 bases for J; bases not matched to a gene: 13. CDR3 size: 14 residues. The CDR3 coding sequence is TGTGCCAGCTCCCGGACAGGCCAAAGTAGTGGCTACACCTTC. Protein product: CASSRTGQSSGYTF.

About this clone: This sample includes further DNA sequences coding for the same CDR3. This chain connects TRBV20-1 to TRBJ2-7, with no clear D. V lost 5 bases and J lost 7, with 9 bases in between. CDR3 length equals 10 residues. The germline V gene encodes CDR1 DFQATT and CDR2 SNEGSKA (reference sequence). CDR3 region: CSALSREQYF. CDR3 in DNA: TGCAGTGCTCTTTCTCGGGAGCAGTACTTC.

The V and J genes are TRBV5-1 and TRBJ2-7, with a possible D match to TRBD2 (5 bases). V lost 0 bases and J 5 bases, leaving 12 bases between the germline ends. The germline gives CDR1 SGHRS, CDR2 YFSETQ. The CDR3 is 14 amino acids. CDR3 nucleotides: TGCGCCAGCAGCTTGGCCAATATCGGGGACGAGCAGTACTTC. Translated: CASSLANIGDEQYF.

The genes are TRBV6-2 or TRBV6-3 and TRBJ2-1; D unclear. V was pared by 0 bases and J by 11 bases, with 11 bases between. CDR1 and CDR2 from the germline V gene are MNHEY and SVGEGT. CDR3 length: 13 amino acids. Written as DNA, the CDR3 is TGTGCCAGCAGTTACTCGAGTGTTCCTAAGCAGTTCTTC. Encoded protein: CASSYSSVPKQFF.

The chain couples TRBV27 to TRBJ2-7, with D perhaps TRBD2 (6 bases). The germline V gene has CDR1 MNHEY and CDR2 SMNVEV (reference sequence). V was shortened by 7 bases and J by 1 base, with 11 bases between the two germline ends. The CDR3 consists of 13 residues. This CDR3 is CASTPEGSYEQYF. CDR3 nucleotide sequence: TGTGCCAGCACCCCGGAGGGTTCCTACGAGCAGTACTTC.

The chain has TRBV3-1 (or the pseudogene TRBV3-2) and TRBJ2-1; a possible D gene is TRBD2 (6 bases). Germline CDR1 LGHDT, CDR2 YNNKEL (reference sequence). V gave up 6 bases and J gave up 5 bases, with 17 bases separating them. The CDR3 length is 15 residues. DNA of the CDR3: TGTGCCAGCAGTCGCGGGACTCCTTATAACAATGAGCAGTTCTTC. Residues: CASSRGTPYNNEQFF.

J is TRBJ2-1 and V is TRBV5-5; possibly TRBD2 for D (6 bases). CDR3 length equals 14 residues. The V gene's germline CDR1 is SGHKS and CDR2 YYEKEE (reference sequence). V was shortened by 6 bases and J by 9 bases, with 19 bases between the two germline ends. CDR3 in amino acids: CASIPGLRVGEQFF. DNA of the CDR3: TGTGCCAGCATACCGGGACTCCGGGTTGGTGAGCAGTTCTTC.

This clone was seen a single time. The chain has TRBV30 and TRBJ1-6, with TRBD1 as a possible D gene (6 bases). Germline V gene sequence: CDR1 GTSNPN, CDR2 SVGIG (reference sequence). CDR3 length equals 11 residues. With 1 base removed from V and 12 bases from J, the gap between germline ends came to 7 bases. CDR3 sequence (DNA): TGTGCCTGGAGTGAGGGGGTACCCCTCCACTTT. Translated: CAWSEGVPLHF.

J is TRBJ2-7 and V is TRBV11-2; unclear D gene. Trimming pared 5 bases from V and 1 base from J, leaving 12 bases between. From germline, CDR1 is SGHAT and CDR2 FQNNGV. There are 14 residues in the CDR3. The CDR3 region has the DNA TGTGCCAGCAGCCTATACGGAGAATCCTACGAGCAGTACTTC. Protein sequence: CASSLYGESYEQYF.

A single count supports this clone. The chain combines TRBV19 with TRBJ1-5, with D maybe TRBD1 (6 bases). Germline loops: CDR1 LNHDA, CDR2 SQIVND (reference sequence). The CDR3 is 14 residues long. Trimming left V 7 bases short and J 5 bases short, with 15 bases between. The CDR3 DNA follows: TGTGCCAGTACGGCCGCGGGGGCCTATCAGCCCCAGCATTTT. This gives the protein CASTAAGAYQPQHF.

This clone was recorded only once. The V gene is TRBV15, the J gene TRBJ1-1, with no clear D. Germline lookup yields CDR1 LNHNV and CDR2 YYDKDF (reference sequence). CDR3 length: 14 residues. Trimming cost V 4 bases and J 1 base, with 10 bases left between them. The DNA of the CDR3 is TGTGCCACCAGCACAGGAAGCAGGAACACTGAAGCTTTCTTT. Translated: CATSTGSRNTEAFF. Full variable domain (rest looked up from reference TRBV15 and TRBJ1-1): DAMVIQNPRYQVTQFGKPVTLSCSQTLNHNVMYWYQQKSSQAPKLLFHYYDKDFNNEADTPDNFQSRRPNTSFCFLDIRSPGLGDTAMYLCATSTGSRNTEAFFGQGTRLTVV.

The V and J genes are TRBV5-1 and TRBJ2-3; 8 nucleotides align to TRBD2. Germline values: CDR1 SGHRS, CDR2 YFSETQ. The CDR3 has 17 residues. V shed 3 bases and J 3 bases; nucleotides not matched to a gene: 12. Written as DNA, the CDR3 is TGCGCCAGCAGCTCCGGTTTAGCGGGACTAAGGACAGATACGCAGTATTTT. It encodes CASSSGLAGLRTDTQYF. Combining the CDR3 with reference TRBV5-1 and TRBJ2-3 gives the whole variable domain KAGVTQTPRYLIKTRGQQVTLSCSPISGHRSVSWYQQTPGQGLQFLFEYFSETQRNKGNFPGRFSGRQFSNSRSEMNVSTLELGDSALYLCASSSGLAGLRTDTQYFGPGTRLTVL.

The V gene is TRBV6-2 or TRBV6-3, the J gene TRBJ2-1, with 10 bases identical to TRBD1. From germline, CDR1 is MNHEY and CDR2 SVGEGT. The CDR3 is 14 amino acids. The trim removed 0 bases at V and 12 bases at J, leaving 5 bases unmatched. CDR3 loop: CASSYSDRGRLQFF. The CDR3 bases are TGTGCCAGCAGTTACTCGGACAGGGGGAGATTGCAGTTCTTC.

This sequence joins TRBV15 and TRBJ1-4, with a tentative D call TRBD1 (6 bases). From germline, CDR1 is LNHNV and CDR2 YYDKDF (reference sequence). Trimming took off 3 bases at V and 5 bases at J, with 10 bases between the two ends. This CDR3 is 14 amino acids long. This CDR3 reads CATSRDRVNEKLFF. The CDR3 DNA reads as TGTGCCACCAGCAGGGACAGAGTAAATGAAAAACTGTTTTTT.

This chain joins TRBV4-1 and TRBJ2-3, with 9 bases lining up with TRBD2. Germline-derived CDR1 and CDR2 are MGHRA and YSYEKL. The CDR3 sequence is 16 residues long. The V gene end was trimmed by 0 bases and the J gene end by 2 bases; junction bases not matched to a gene: 3. The DNA for the CDR3 is TGCGCCAGCAGCCAAGACCGCGGGGGGGACACAGATACGCAGTATTTT. Translated: CASSQDRGGDTDTQYF.

CDR3 sequence (DNA): TGTGCCAGCAGTCGTCAGACAGACCTGAACACTGAAGCTTTCTTT. Translated: CASSRQTDLNTEAFF. The rearrangement links TRBV7-6 to TRBJ1-1, with D perhaps matching TRBD1 (5 bases). Germline-derived CDR1 and CDR2 are SGHVS and FNYEAQ. The CDR3 is 15 amino acids. The V and J ends lost 6 bases and 0 bases respectively, with 14 bases between them.

The chain carries TRBV6-2 or TRBV6-3 and TRBJ2-7; 7 positions agree with TRBD1. V shed 0 bases, J shed 0 bases, and the junction held 5 bases outside the gene matches. The germline CDR1 and CDR2 sequences are MNHEY and SVGEGT. This CDR3 has 16 amino acids. CDR3 DNA: TGTGCCAGCAGTTACTCTTGGACAGGCAGCTCCTACGAGCAGTACTTC. It is translated as CASSYSWTGSSYEQYF.

The CDR3 sequence: CASSQDTNTGELFF. As DNA, the CDR3 is TGCGCCAGCAGCCAGGACACGAACACCGGGGAGCTGTTTTTT. This chain links TRBV4-3 with TRBJ2-2; tentatively, D is TRBD1 (5 bases). V lost 3 bases and J 0 bases, leaving 5 bases between the germline ends. The CDR3 is 14 residues long. Germline V lookup: CDR1 LGHNA, CDR2 YSLEER.

The V gene is TRBV5-1, the J gene TRBJ2-1; 11 bases fit TRBD2. V shed 4 bases, J shed 4 bases, and the junction held 7 bases outside the gene matches. The germline CDR1 and CDR2 sequences are SGHRS and YFSETQ. This CDR3 has 16 residues. The CDR3 bases are TGCGCCAGCAGCCCCGAGACTAGCGGGGAATACAATGAGCAGTTCTTC. Translating gives CASSPETSGEYNEQFF. Variable domain in full (rest from reference TRBV5-1 and TRBJ2-1): KAGVTQTPRYLIKTRGQQVTLSCSPISGHRSVSWYQQTPGQGLQFLFEYFSETQRNKGNFPGRFSGRQFSNSRSEMNVSTLELGDSALYLCASSPETSGEYNEQFFGPGTRLTVL.

The CDR3 loop is CASSLDGFSGNTIYF. The CDR3 nucleotides read TGTGCCAGCAGCTTAGACGGGTTCTCTGGAAACACCATATATTTT. The chain recombines TRBV5-5 with TRBJ1-3; D is unresolved. CDR3 length: 15 residues. Trimming pared 2 bases from V and 0 bases from J, leaving 9 bases between. CDR1 and CDR2 (germline): SGHKS, YYEKEE (reference sequence). Variable domain in full (rest from reference TRBV5-5 and TRBJ1-3): DAGVTQSPTHLIKTRGQQVTLRCSPISGHKSVSWYQQVLGQGPQFIFQYYEKEERGRGNFPDRFSARQFPNYSSELNVNALLLGDSALYLCASSLDGFSGNTIYFGEGSWLTVV.